The sample holds a few counts of the clone carrying this TCR beta chain. This sample is drawn from a study of blood T cell repertoires in COVID-19. Study information: T cells, B-cell-depleted T cells, or PBMCs provided the cDNA or gDNA that served as material.

In the original processing: Amplifying reference gene primers gave estimates of nucleated cell counts. The method was immunoSEQ multiplex PCR; TCRdb's version includes in-frame clones alone and lacks a portion of them. Clone size and V and J calls were adopted from that table, with D and trimming inferred from the DNA. The profile shows roughly 370,000 clones, around nine tenths of them singletons. Trimming removed 3 bases at V and 7 bases at J, with 15 bases between. Germline-derived CDR1 and CDR2 are SQVTM and ANQGSEA. The CDR3 length is 13 residues. The chain uses TRBV29-1 and TRBJ1-2, with D perhaps matching TRBD1 (6 bases). The sequenced sample consisted of PBMCs or T cells enriched from blood (not recorded which). The sequence derives from a woman in her fifties or sixties who had recovered from COVID-19. The CDR3 protein is CSVDRQAGSGYTF. The CDR3 DNA sequence: TGCAGCGTTGACCGACAGGCAGGGAGTGGCTACACCTTC.